The clone carrying this T cell receptor (beta chain) was found a few times. Trimming left V 2 bases short and J 4 bases short, with 8 bases between. CDR3 size: 13 residues. The germline V gene has CDR1 SNHLY and CDR2 FYNNEI. This sample was included in a study of blood T cell repertoires in COVID-19. About the research overall: Spain, Italy and the United States supplied samples that represented acute and convalescent COVID-19. From T cells, B-cell-depleted T cells, or PBMCs came the material, which was cDNA or gDNA.

Source study methods: Amplified reference gene primers provided the basis for estimating nucleated cell counts. Profiled with immunoSEQ multiplex PCR; TCRdb holds only in-frame clones, not every one. The V and J calls and clone size come from that table; D and trimming were worked out from the DNA. The sample holds about 120,000 clones, almost 90% seen once. The sequence derives from a woman in her forties or fifties with active or convalescent COVID-19. Sequenced: peripheral blood. This chain connects TRBV2 to TRBJ1-2; no definite D call. CDR3 protein: CASSELGTYGYTF. As DNA, the CDR3 is TGTGCCAGCAGTGAACTAGGTACCTATGGCTACACCTTC.